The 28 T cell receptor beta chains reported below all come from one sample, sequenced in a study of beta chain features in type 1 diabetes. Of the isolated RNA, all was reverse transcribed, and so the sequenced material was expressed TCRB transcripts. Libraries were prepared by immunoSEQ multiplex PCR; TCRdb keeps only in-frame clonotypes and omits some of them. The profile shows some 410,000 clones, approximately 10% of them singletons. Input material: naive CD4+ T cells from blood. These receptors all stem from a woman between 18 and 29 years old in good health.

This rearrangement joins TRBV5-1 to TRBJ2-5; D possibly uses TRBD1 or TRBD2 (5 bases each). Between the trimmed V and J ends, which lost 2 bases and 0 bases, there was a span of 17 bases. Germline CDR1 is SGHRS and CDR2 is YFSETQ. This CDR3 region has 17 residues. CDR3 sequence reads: CASSFSSSGAYQETQYF. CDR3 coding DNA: TGCGCCAGCAGCTTTTCGTCTTCCGGGGCGTACCAAGAGACCCAGTACTTC.

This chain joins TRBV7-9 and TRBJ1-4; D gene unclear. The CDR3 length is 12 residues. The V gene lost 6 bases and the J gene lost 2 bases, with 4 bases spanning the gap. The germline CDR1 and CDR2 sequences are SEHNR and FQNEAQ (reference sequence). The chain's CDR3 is CASRRTNEKLFF. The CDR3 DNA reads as TGTGCCAGCAGGCGGACTAATGAAAAACTGTTTTTT.

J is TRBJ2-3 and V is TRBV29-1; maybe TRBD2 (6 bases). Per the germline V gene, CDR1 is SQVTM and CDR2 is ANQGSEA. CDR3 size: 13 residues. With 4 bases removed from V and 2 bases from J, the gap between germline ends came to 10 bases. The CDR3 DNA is TGCAGCGTTGGAGGCGGGGACACAGATACGCAGTATTTT. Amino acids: CSVGGGDTDTQYF.

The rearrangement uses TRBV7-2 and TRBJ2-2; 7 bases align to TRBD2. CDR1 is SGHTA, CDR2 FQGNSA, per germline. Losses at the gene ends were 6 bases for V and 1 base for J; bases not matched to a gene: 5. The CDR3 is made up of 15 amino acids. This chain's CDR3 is CASSPGLGNTGELFF. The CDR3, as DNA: TGTGCCAGCAGTCCCGGACTAGGGAACACCGGGGAGCTGTTTTTT.

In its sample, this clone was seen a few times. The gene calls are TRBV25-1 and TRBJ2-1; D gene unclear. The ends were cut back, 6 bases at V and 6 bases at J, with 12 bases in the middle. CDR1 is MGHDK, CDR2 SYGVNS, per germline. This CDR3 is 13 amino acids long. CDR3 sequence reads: CASSKSPANEQFF. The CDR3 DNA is TGTGCCAGCAGCAAATCACCGGCCAATGAGCAGTTCTTC.

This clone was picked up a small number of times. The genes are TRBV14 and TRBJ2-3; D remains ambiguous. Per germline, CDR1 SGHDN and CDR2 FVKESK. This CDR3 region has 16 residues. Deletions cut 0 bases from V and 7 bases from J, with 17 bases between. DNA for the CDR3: TGTGCCAGCAGCCAAGAACCACCACGGACCAGCAATACGCAGTATTTT. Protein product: CASSQEPPRTSNTQYF.

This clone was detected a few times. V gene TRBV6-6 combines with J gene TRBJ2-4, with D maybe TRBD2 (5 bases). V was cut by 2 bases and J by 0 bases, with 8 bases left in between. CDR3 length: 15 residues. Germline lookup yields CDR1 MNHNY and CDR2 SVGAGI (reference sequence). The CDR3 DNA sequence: TGTGCCAGCAGTTACGAGGGCGTAGCCAAAAACATTCAGTACTTC. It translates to CASSYEGVAKNIQYF.

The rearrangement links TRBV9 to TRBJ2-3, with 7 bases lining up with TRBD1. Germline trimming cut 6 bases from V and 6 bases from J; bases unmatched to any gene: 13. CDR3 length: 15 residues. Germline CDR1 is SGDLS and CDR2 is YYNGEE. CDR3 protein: CASTPEDRSMDTQYF. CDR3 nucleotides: TGTGCCAGCACCCCCGAGGACAGGTCCATGGATACGCAGTATTTT.

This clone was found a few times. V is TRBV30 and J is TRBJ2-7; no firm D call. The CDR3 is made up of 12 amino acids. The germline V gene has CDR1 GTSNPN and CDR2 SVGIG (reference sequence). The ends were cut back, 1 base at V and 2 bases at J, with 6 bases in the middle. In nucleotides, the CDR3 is TGTGCCTGGAGTGACAGAACCTACGAGCAGTACTTC. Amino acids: CAWSDRTYEQYF.

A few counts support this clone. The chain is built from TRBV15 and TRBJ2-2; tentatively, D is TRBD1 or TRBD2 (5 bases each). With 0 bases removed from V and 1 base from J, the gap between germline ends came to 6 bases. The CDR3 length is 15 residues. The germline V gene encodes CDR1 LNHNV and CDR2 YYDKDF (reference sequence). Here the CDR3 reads CATSRDGGNTGELFF. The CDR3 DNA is TGTGCCACCAGCAGAGATGGGGGGAACACCGGGGAGCTGTTTTTT.

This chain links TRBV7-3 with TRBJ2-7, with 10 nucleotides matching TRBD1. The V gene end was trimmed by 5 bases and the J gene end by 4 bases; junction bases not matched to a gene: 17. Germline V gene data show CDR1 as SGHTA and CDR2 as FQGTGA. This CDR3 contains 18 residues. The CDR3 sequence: CASSPRSKGQGKVYEQYF. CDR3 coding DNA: TGTGCCAGCAGCCCACGCTCAAAGGGACAGGGGAAGGTATACGAGCAGTACTTC.

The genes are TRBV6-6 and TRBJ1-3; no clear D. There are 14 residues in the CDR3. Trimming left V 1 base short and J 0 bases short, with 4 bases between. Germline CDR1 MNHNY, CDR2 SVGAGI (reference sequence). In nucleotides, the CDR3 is TGTGCCAGCAGTTACTATCTCTCTGGAAACACCATATATTTT. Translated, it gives CASSYYLSGNTIYF.

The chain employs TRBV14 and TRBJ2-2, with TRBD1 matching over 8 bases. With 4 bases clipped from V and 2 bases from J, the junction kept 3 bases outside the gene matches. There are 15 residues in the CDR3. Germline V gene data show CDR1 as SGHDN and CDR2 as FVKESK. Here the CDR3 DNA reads TGTGCCAGCAGCCGCGGACAGGGTAACACCGGGGAGCTGTTTTTT. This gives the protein CASSRGQGNTGELFF.

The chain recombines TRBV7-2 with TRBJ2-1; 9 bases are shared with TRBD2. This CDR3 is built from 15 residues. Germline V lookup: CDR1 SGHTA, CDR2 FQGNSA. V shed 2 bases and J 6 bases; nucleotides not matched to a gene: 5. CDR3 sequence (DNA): TGTGCCAGCAGCTTACCCCGCGGGGGGGCCAATGAGCAGTTCTTC. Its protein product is CASSLPRGGANEQFF.

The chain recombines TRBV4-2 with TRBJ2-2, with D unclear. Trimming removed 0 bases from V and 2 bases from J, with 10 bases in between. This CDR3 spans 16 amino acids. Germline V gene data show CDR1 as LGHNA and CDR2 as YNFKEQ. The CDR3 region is CASSQEGLVNTGELFF. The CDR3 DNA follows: TGTGCCAGCAGCCAAGAAGGCCTAGTAAACACCGGGGAGCTGTTTTTT.

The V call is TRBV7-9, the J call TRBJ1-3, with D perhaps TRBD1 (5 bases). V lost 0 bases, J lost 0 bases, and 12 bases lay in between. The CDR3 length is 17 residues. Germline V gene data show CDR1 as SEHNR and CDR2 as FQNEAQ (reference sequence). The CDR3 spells CASSLAGGRNSGNTIYF. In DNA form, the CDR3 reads TGTGCCAGCAGCTTAGCGGGGGGACGGAACTCTGGAAACACCATATATTTT.

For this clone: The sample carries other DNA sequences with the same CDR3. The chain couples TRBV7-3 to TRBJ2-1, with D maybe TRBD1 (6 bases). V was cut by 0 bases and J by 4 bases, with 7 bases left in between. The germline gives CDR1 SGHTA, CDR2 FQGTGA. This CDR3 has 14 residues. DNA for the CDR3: TGTGCCAGCAGCTTAACACAGGGATACAATGAGCAGTTCTTC. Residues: CASSLTQGYNEQFF.

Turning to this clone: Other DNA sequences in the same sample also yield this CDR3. The CDR3 bases are TGTGCCAGCAGCTCACAGTCAACAGATACGCAGTATTTT. As protein: CASSSQSTDTQYF. V gene TRBV7-8 combines with J gene TRBJ2-3; no clear D. Germline V CDR1 and CDR2: SGHVS, FQNEAQ. V lost 4 bases and J lost 3, with 8 bases in between. The CDR3 loop spans 13 amino acids.

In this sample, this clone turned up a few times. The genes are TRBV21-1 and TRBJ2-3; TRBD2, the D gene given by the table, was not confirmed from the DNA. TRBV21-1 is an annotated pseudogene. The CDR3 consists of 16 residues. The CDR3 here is CASSPRTGTRLDTQYF. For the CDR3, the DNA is TGTGCCAGCAGCCCGCGCACAGGGACTAGGTTAGATACGCAGTATTTT.

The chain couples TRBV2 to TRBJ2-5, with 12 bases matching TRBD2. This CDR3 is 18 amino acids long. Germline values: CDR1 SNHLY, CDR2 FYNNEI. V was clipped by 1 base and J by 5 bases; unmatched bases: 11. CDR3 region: CASSEGAPLAGGWETQYF. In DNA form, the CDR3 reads TGTGCCAGCAGTGAAGGGGCCCCCCTAGCGGGGGGGTGGGAGACCCAGTACTTC.

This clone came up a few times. CDR3 coding DNA: TGTGCCAGCAGTCGGGACAGCTACTATACCGGGGAGCTGTTTTTT. It is translated as CASSRDSYYTGELFF. This chain links TRBV9 with TRBJ2-2, with TRBD1 matching 7 bases. CDR1 and CDR2 from the germline V gene are SGDLS and YYNGEE. Germline trimming cut 5 bases from V and 5 bases from J; bases unmatched to any gene: 9. This CDR3 region has 15 residues.

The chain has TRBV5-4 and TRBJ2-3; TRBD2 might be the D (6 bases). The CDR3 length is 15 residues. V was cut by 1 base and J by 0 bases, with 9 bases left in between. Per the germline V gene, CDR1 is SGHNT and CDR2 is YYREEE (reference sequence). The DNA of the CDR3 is TGTGCCAGCAGCTTGTGGAGCGGGAGCACAGATACGCAGTATTTT. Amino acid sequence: CASSLWSGSTDTQYF.

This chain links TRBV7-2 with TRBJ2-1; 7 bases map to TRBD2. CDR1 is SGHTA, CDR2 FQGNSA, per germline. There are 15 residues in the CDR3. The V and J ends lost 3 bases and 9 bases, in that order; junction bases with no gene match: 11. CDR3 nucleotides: TGTGCCAGCAGCTTCGACGGCGGGGGATCGGGTGAGCAGTTCTTC. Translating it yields CASSFDGGGSGEQFF.

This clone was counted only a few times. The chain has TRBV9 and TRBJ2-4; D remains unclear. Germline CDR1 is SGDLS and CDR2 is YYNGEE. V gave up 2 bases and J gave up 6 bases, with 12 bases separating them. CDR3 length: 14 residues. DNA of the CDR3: TGTGCCAGCAGCGTCCATGTCGGAACAAACATTCAGTACTTC. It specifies CASSVHVGTNIQYF.

Written as DNA, the CDR3 is TGTGCCAGCAGCCCAGGGGGGACCCCGAACACTGAAGCTTTCTTT. Amino acid sequence: CASSPGGTPNTEAFF. The V and J genes are TRBV11-2 and TRBJ1-1, with 7 bases fitting TRBD1. The germline V gene encodes CDR1 SGHAT and CDR2 FQNNGV. The CDR3 covers 15 residues. After removal of 5 bases from V and 1 base from J, the junction contained 7 bases not matched to a gene.

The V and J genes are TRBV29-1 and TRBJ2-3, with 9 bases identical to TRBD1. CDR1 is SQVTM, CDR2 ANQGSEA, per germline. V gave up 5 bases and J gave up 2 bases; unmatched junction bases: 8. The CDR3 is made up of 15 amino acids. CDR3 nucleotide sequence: TGCAGCGTTCACGGGACAGGGCTCACCACAGATACGCAGTATTTT. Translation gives CSVHGTGLTTDTQYF.

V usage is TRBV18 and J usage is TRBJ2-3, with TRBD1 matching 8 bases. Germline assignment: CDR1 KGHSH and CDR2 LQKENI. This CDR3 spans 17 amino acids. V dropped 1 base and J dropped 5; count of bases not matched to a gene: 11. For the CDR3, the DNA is TGTGCCAGCTCACCACTATCCAGGGGGCTTGTGGAAGATACGCAGTATTTT. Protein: CASSPLSRGLVEDTQYF.

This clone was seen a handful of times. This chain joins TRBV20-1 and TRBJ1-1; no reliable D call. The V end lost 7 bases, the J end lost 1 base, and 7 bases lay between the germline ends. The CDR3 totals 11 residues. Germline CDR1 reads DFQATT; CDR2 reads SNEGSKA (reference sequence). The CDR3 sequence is CSVTGNTEAFF. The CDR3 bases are TGCAGTGTCACGGGGAACACTGAAGCTTTCTTT.